The 21 T cell receptor beta chains listed next were all sequenced from one sample in a study of blood T cell repertoires in COVID-19 (dated by TCRdb to 2019 to 2021). The library was made by the immunoSEQ multiplex PCR assay. TCRdb retrieved this table from immuneACCESS and kept in-frame rearrangements only. Not all clones are present; in checked studies, unresolved V genes account for under half, and no reason is known for the remainder. The table for this sample lists some 200,000 clones; around four fifths of them were counted only once. The ten largest clonotypes hold 10% of the sample. The sequenced sample was peripheral blood. Every receptor here comes from a woman over 75 with COVID-19, enrolled during active disease.

The chain employs TRBV7-9 and TRBJ2-3, with 13 positions matching TRBD2. V shed 5 bases, J shed 0 bases, and the junction held 5 bases outside the gene matches. Germline values: CDR1 SEHNR, CDR2 FQNEAQ (reference sequence). This CDR3 spans 17 amino acids. CDR3 amino acids: CASSPGLAGVSTDTQYF. In nucleotides, the CDR3 is TGTGCCAGCAGCCCTGGACTAGCGGGGGTTAGCACAGATACGCAGTATTTT.

This clone was seen a few times. The chain is built from TRBV12-2 and TRBJ1-2; the table's D gene call, TRBD1, was not cross checked with the DNA. TRBV12-2 is termed a pseudogene. There are 13 residues in the CDR3. CDR3 bases: TGTGCAAGTCGCCAGGACAGGGAAGGTGGCTACACCTTC. It encodes CASRQDREGGYTF.

The chain employs TRBV6-2 or TRBV6-3 and TRBJ1-6; D gene ambiguous. V was shortened by 3 bases and J by 5 bases, with 11 bases between the two germline ends. Germline V lookup: CDR1 MNHEY, CDR2 SVGEGT. The CDR3 extends over 15 amino acids. The CDR3 DNA sequence: TGTGCCAGCAGTTATGGAGGATTGGATAATTCACCCCTCCACTTT. Protein product: CASSYGGLDNSPLHF.

This clone has only a few counts. V and J are TRBV7-2 and TRBJ2-7; 10 bases agree with TRBD2. After removal of 3 bases from V and 2 bases from J, the junction contained 1 base not matched to a gene. CDR1 and CDR2 (germline): SGHTA, FQGNSA. CDR3 length: 14 residues. CDR3 nucleotides: TGTGCCAGCAGCTTTAGCGGGGGGACCTACGAGCAGTACTTC. Translated: CASSFSGGTYEQYF.

The CDR3 nucleotides are TGTGCCAGCGCCGGGACAGGGCTCGGGAACACTGAAGCTTTCTTT. Its protein product is CASAGTGLGNTEAFF. The chain combines TRBV28 with TRBJ1-1; 9 bases are a match to TRBD1. CDR3 length equals 15 residues. J gave up 1 base and V 8 bases, and 8 bases lay outside the gene matches. Germline values: CDR1 MDHEN, CDR2 SYDVKM. The full variable domain, its missing parts supplied by reference TRBV28 and TRBJ1-1, is DVKVTQSSRYLVKRTGEKVFLECVQDMDHENMFWYRQDPGLGLRLIYFSYDVKMKEKGDIPEGYSVSREKKERFSLILESASTNQTSMYLCASAGTGLGNTEAFFGQGTRLTVV.

J is TRBJ1-4 and V is TRBV7-9; TRBD1 agrees at 12 bases. This CDR3 region has 17 residues. The V gene end was trimmed by 5 bases and the J gene end by 3 bases; junction bases not matched to a gene: 7. Germline values: CDR1 SEHNR, CDR2 FQNEAQ (reference sequence). CDR3 coding DNA: TGTGCCAGCAGCCCTGGGACAGGGGGCATCGCTAATGAAAAACTGTTTTTT. Translating gives CASSPGTGGIANEKLFF. The variable domain in full, completed from reference TRBV7-9 and TRBJ1-4, reads DTGVSQNPRHKITKRGQNVTFRCDPISEHNRLYWYRQTLGQGPEFLTYFQNEAQLEKSRLLSDRFSAERPKGSFSTLEIQRTEQGDSAMYLCASSPGTGGIANEKLFFGSGTQLSVL.

The J gene is TRBJ1-2, the V gene TRBV5-1; TRBD1 is a possible D gene (5 bases). The germline V gene encodes CDR1 SGHRS and CDR2 YFSETQ. The CDR3 totals 15 residues. Trimming took 4 bases from V and 8 from J, leaving 21 bases between them. The CDR3 is CASSAAAELGAGYTF. CDR3 DNA: TGCGCCAGCAGCGCGGCCGCCGAGCTTGGGGCCGGCTACACCTTC. The entire variable domain, with the rest obtained from reference TRBV5-1 and TRBJ1-2, is as follows: KAGVTQTPRYLIKTRGQQVTLSCSPISGHRSVSWYQQTPGQGLQFLFEYFSETQRNKGNFPGRFSGRQFSNSRSEMNVSTLELGDSALYLCASSAAAELGAGYTFGSGTRLTVV.

The J gene is TRBJ1-3, the V gene TRBV27, with no clear D. Germline assignment: CDR1 MNHEY and CDR2 SMNVEV (reference sequence). This CDR3 has 14 residues. The V end lost 5 bases, the J end lost 0 bases, and 8 bases lay between the germline ends. CDR3 region: CASSLGNSGNTIYF. CDR3 coding DNA: TGTGCCAGCAGTCTGGGCAACTCTGGAAACACCATATATTTT.

The genes are TRBV7-9 and TRBJ2-1; 14 nucleotides align to TRBD2. The ends lost 2 bases at V and 0 bases at J; junction bases unmatched: 6. Germline CDR1 and CDR2: SEHNR and FQNEAQ (reference sequence). CDR3 length equals 19 residues. Here the CDR3 DNA reads TGTGCCAGCAGCTTAAACGGACTAGCGGGGGGTTTCTCCTACAATGAGCAGTTCTTC. Its protein product is CASSLNGLAGGFSYNEQFF. The full variable domain, with the rest looked up from reference TRBV7-9 and TRBJ2-1, is DTGVSQNPRHKITKRGQNVTFRCDPISEHNRLYWYRQTLGQGPEFLTYFQNEAQLEKSRLLSDRFSAERPKGSFSTLEIQRTEQGDSAMYLCASSLNGLAGGFSYNEQFFGPGTRLTVL.

This clone showed up just a few times. CDR3 amino acids: CASSLLGGANNSPLHF. The CDR3 DNA reads TGTGCCAGCAGCTTACTAGGGGGAGCGAATAATTCACCCCTCCACTTT. The chain employs TRBV7-3 and TRBJ1-6; D perhaps matches TRBD1 (6 bases). The germline gives CDR1 SGHTA, CDR2 FQGTGA. V lost 2 bases and J 5 bases, leaving 13 bases between the germline ends. This CDR3 has 16 amino acids.

CDR3 residues: CASVGGVGETQYF. The CDR3 DNA follows: TGTGCCAGTGTAGGGGGGGTCGGGGAGACCCAGTACTTC. The V gene is TRBV2, the J gene TRBJ2-5; D possibly corresponds to TRBD2 (7 bases). V was cut by 9 bases and J by 5 bases, with 16 bases left in between. Looked up from germline, CDR1 is SNHLY and CDR2 is FYNNEI. This CDR3 is built from 13 residues.

The rearrangement uses TRBV10-2 and TRBJ1-2; D may be TRBD1 (6 bases). V was cut by 0 bases and J by 0 bases, with 8 bases left in between. The CDR3 length is 15 residues. Germline-derived CDR1 and CDR2 are WSHSY and SAAADI. The chain's CDR3 is CASSESWTANYGYTF. The CDR3 DNA is TGCGCCAGCAGTGAGTCGTGGACAGCTAACTATGGCTACACCTTC.

The chain links TRBV6-5 to TRBJ1-5; D remains ambiguous. Trimming took 8 bases from V and 0 from J, leaving 14 bases between them. Germline V gives CDR1 MNHEY, CDR2 SVGAGI. The CDR3 extends over 15 amino acids. CDR3 residues: CASLITVNSNQPQHF. The CDR3 DNA sequence: TGTGCCAGCTTAATTACGGTGAATAGCAATCAGCCCCAGCATTTT.

This clone was seen a handful of times. V is TRBV18 and J is TRBJ2-3; 7 nucleotides match TRBD1. The CDR3 consists of 14 residues. The germline V gene encodes CDR1 KGHSH and CDR2 LQKENI. The trim removed 2 bases at V and 4 bases at J, leaving 3 bases unmatched. The CDR3 here is CASSPLQGPDTQYF. CDR3 nucleotides: TGTGCCAGCTCACCATTACAGGGGCCAGATACGCAGTATTTT.

This clone was observed a few times. V is TRBV24-1 and J is TRBJ2-5, with D perhaps matching TRBD1 (6 bases). This CDR3 has 16 amino acids. The germline gives CDR1 KGHDR, CDR2 SFDVKD. Trimming shortened V by 4 bases and J by 2 bases, and 16 bases separated the two germline ends. CDR3 region: CATSDDGQQPQETQYF. CDR3 DNA sequence: TGTGCCACCAGTGACGATGGACAGCAACCACAAGAGACCCAGTACTTC.

CDR3 sequence (DNA): TGTGCCAGCTCACCTATGGGACAGTGGGGCGCTTTCTTT. Residues: CASSPMGQWGAFF. The V gene is TRBV18, the J gene TRBJ1-1, with 7 bases that match TRBD1. The V and J ends lost 3 bases and 11 bases, in that order; junction bases with no gene match: 9. Germline CDR1 reads KGHSH; CDR2 reads LQKENI. This CDR3 has 13 amino acids. The entire variable domain, with the rest obtained from reference TRBV18 and TRBJ1-1, is as follows: NAGVMQNPRHLVRRRGQEARLRCSPMKGHSHVYWYRQLPEEGLKFMVYLQKENIIDESGMPKERFSAEFPKEGPSILRIQQVVRGDSAAYFCASSPMGQWGAFFGQGTRLTVV.

The chain recombines TRBV29-1 with TRBJ2-2; TRBD2 agrees at 7 bases. Germline V gene sequence: CDR1 SQVTM, CDR2 ANQGSEA. V shed 2 bases, J shed 6 bases, and the junction held 3 bases outside the gene matches. The CDR3 is 13 residues long. The chain's CDR3 is CSVESRGAGELFF. The CDR3 DNA sequence: TGCAGCGTTGAATCACGGGGGGCCGGGGAGCTGTTTTTT.

This clone was recorded only once. This rearrangement joins TRBV2 to TRBJ2-7; D remains unclear. CDR1 SNHLY and CDR2 FYNNEI come from the germline V gene. The ends were cut back, 6 bases at V and 0 bases at J, with 6 bases in the middle. The CDR3 has 12 amino acids. The CDR3 here is CASRATSYEQYV. Here the CDR3 DNA reads TGTGCCAGCAGAGCTACCTCCTACGAGCAGTACGTC.

This clone has only one observation. J is TRBJ2-3 and V is TRBV5-1; 12 bases fit TRBD2. This CDR3 spans 16 amino acids. Per germline, CDR1 SGHRS and CDR2 YFSETQ. V lost 4 bases and J lost 2; bases outside the gene matches: 5. CDR3 sequence (DNA): TGCGCCAGCAGCACTGGGACTAGCGGGCACACAGATACGCAGTATTTT. Translation: CASSTGTSGHTDTQYF.

The DNA of the CDR3 is TGTGCCAGCAGCCCCGGACAACCAGGGTACCAAGAGACCCAGTACTTC. Translating it yields CASSPGQPGYQETQYF. This sequence joins TRBV3-1 (or the pseudogene TRBV3-2) and TRBJ2-5, with D possibly being TRBD1 (5 bases). Germline lookup yields CDR1 LGHDT and CDR2 YNNKEL (reference sequence). The CDR3 is 16 residues long. V lost 4 bases, J lost 0 bases, and 15 bases lay in between.

This clone was detected only once. Here the CDR3 reads CASSEQAYSNQPQHF. The CDR3 DNA reads TGTGCCAGCAGTGAACAGGCATATAGCAATCAGCCCCAGCATTTT. The chain joins TRBV2 to TRBJ1-5, with no clear D. Germline V CDR1 and CDR2: SNHLY, FYNNEI. The CDR3 is 15 amino acids. Trimming left V 2 bases short and J 0 bases short, with 8 bases between.